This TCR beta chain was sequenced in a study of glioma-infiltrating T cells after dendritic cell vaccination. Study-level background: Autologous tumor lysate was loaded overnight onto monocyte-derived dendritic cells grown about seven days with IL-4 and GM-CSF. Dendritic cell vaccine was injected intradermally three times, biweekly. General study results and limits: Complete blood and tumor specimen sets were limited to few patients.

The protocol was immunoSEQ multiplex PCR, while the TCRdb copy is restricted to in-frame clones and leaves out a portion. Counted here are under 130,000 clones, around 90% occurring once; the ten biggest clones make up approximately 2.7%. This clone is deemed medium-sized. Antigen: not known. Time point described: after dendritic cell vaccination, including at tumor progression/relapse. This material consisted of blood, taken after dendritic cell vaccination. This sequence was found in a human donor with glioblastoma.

CDR3 in amino acids: CATSLARTGGTDTQYF. CDR3 DNA: TGTGCCACCAGCCTTGCAAGGACAGGGGGCACAGATACGCAGTATTTT. The V gene is TRBV15, the J gene TRBJ2-3, with 9 positions matching TRBD1. This CDR3 spans 16 amino acids. Trimming at V came to 5 bases and at J to 1 base, leaving 7 bases not matched to a gene. The germline CDR1 and CDR2 sequences are LNHNV and YYDKDF (reference sequence). Full variable domain (remainder filled in from reference TRBV15 and TRBJ2-3): DAMVIQNPRYQVTQFGKPVTLSCSQTLNHNVMYWYQQKSSQAPKLLFHYYDKDFNNEADTPDNFQSRRPNTSFCFLDIRSPGLGDTAMYLCATSLARTGGTDTQYFGPGTRLTVL.